Listed here are 13 T cell receptor beta chains from one sample, sequenced in a study of early T cells in non-severe SARS-CoV-2 infection. MiXCR, applied by TCRdb to the 5' RACE reads, yields one record per CDR3 protein. Here the sample spans tens of thousands of distinct CDR3 sequences, 9% to 15% being singletons. The sequencing sample was made of whole blood. These receptor sequences come from an adult who was a healthcare worker with PCR-confirmed SARS-CoV-2 infection or an uninfected control (not recorded which).

The chain is built from TRBV4-1 and TRBJ1-5; 9 positions match TRBD1. CDR3 length equals 15 residues. The V gene end was trimmed by 4 bases and the J gene end by 5 bases; junction bases not matched to a gene: 6. The germline CDR1 and CDR2 sequences are MGHRA and YSYEKL. CDR3 loop: CASSPRQGVYQPQHF. CDR3 DNA: TGCGCCAGCAGCCCCCGACAGGGGGTCTATCAGCCCCAGCATTTT.

This clonotype has more than one count but fewer than ten. CDR3 bases: TGTGCCAGCAGTACCGACAGGGCAGAGCAGTTCTTC. Translation: CASSTDRAEQFF. The chain uses TRBV12-3 or TRBV12-4 and TRBJ2-1, with TRBD1 matching over 7 bases. The CDR3 has 12 residues. V shed 5 bases, J shed 10 bases, and the junction held 5 bases outside the gene matches.

This chain links TRBV30 with TRBJ2-5; 10 nucleotides align to TRBD1. This CDR3 has 15 amino acids. J gave up 5 bases and V 6 bases, and 12 bases lay outside the gene matches. Germline V CDR1 and CDR2: GTSNPN, SVGIG (reference sequence). The CDR3 is CACNAPGTGVETQYF. The CDR3 DNA follows: TGTGCCTGTAACGCCCCCGGGACAGGGGTCGAGACCCAGTACTTC.

This clonotype was seen repeatedly, ten times or more. This rearrangement joins TRBV3-1 to TRBJ2-3; D call uncertain. Trimming removed 4 bases at V and 2 bases at J, with 13 bases between. CDR3 size: 15 residues. CDR1 LGHDT and CDR2 YNNKEL come from the germline V gene (reference sequence). CDR3 in DNA: TGTGCCAGCAGCCCTACAGTCTCCTCCACAGATACGCAGTATTTT. Residues: CASSPTVSSTDTQYF.

The gene calls are TRBV13 and TRBJ2-3; 9 positions agree with TRBD2. CDR3 length: 17 amino acids. Germline CDR1 and CDR2: PRHDT and FYEKMQ (reference sequence). V dropped 4 bases and J dropped 4; count of bases not matched to a gene: 12. The CDR3 coding sequence is TGTGCCAGCAGCTGGATCTTAGCGGGAGTGAGCCCAGATACGCAGTATTTT. This gives the protein CASSWILAGVSPDTQYF.

The sample holds many counts of this clonotype. The chain has TRBV7-2 and TRBJ2-2, with no clear D. The CDR3 is 15 residues long. V lost 0 bases, J lost 4 bases, and 9 bases lay in between. Looked up from germline, CDR1 is SGHTA and CDR2 is FQGNSA. This CDR3 is CASSLALGRTGELFF. The CDR3 bases are TGTGCCAGCAGCTTAGCGTTGGGCCGCACCGGGGAGCTGTTTTTT.

This clonotype occurred many times. V and J are TRBV20-1 and TRBJ2-1; 9 positions match TRBD2. V trimming: 1 base; J trimming: 10 bases; junction bases outside the gene matches: 11. The CDR3 sequence is 15 residues long. Germline V gene lookup returns CDR1 DFQATT and CDR2 SNEGSKA (reference sequence). DNA of the CDR3: TGCAGTGCTAGAGTCGTTAGCGGGAGTTGGCGGGAGCAGTTCTTC. It is translated as CSARVVSGSWREQFF.

This rearrangement joins TRBV6-2 or TRBV6-3 to TRBJ2-2; a possible D gene is TRBD2 (5 bases). Germline V CDR1 and CDR2: MNHEY, SVGEGT. The CDR3 sequence is 17 residues long. The germline V and J ends were trimmed by 1 base and 5 bases, with 17 bases remaining between them. CDR3 amino acids: CASSYWGRAERTGELFF. The CDR3 DNA reads as TGTGCCAGCAGTTACTGGGGTCGGGCGGAGCGGACCGGGGAGCTGTTTTTT.

This clonotype was seen a few times. The rearrangement joins TRBV20-1 to TRBJ2-5; D is uncertain. The germline V gene encodes CDR1 DFQATT and CDR2 SNEGSKA (reference sequence). The CDR3 consists of 14 residues. Trimming left V 3 bases short and J 5 bases short, with 16 bases between. CDR3 sequence (DNA): TGCAGTGCTAGGGGGTCTTTCGTTGGGGAGACCCAGTACTTC. Protein sequence: CSARGSFVGETQYF.

In its sample, this clonotype was seen many times. The rearrangement uses TRBV5-1 and TRBJ2-1; weak D call: TRBD1 (5 bases). The CDR3 spans 13 residues. The germline V gene encodes CDR1 SGHRS and CDR2 YFSETQ. V lost 1 base and J lost 6, with 8 bases in between. The CDR3 is CASSLTRANEQFF. CDR3 in DNA: TGCGCCAGCAGCTTGACCAGGGCCAATGAGCAGTTCTTC.

Many counts were recorded for this clonotype. In DNA form, the CDR3 reads TGTGCCAGCAGCCGTGGTTTTAGCGGGATACCGAACACCGGGGAGCTGTTTTTT. Encoded protein: CASSRGFSGIPNTGELFF. The J gene is TRBJ2-2, the V gene TRBV7-3; 8 nucleotides align to TRBD2. The CDR3 totals 18 residues. V dropped 5 bases and J dropped 0; count of bases not matched to a gene: 11. Germline values: CDR1 SGHTA, CDR2 FQGTGA.

This clonotype has at least ten counts. The rearrangement links TRBV5-1 to TRBJ1-5, with a weak D call TRBD1 (6 bases). V was trimmed by 3 bases and J by 7 bases, leaving 17 bases between them. The CDR3 loop spans 15 amino acids. Germline-derived CDR1 and CDR2 are SGHRS and YFSETQ. CDR3 protein: CASSSVGGAGQPQHF. Written as DNA, the CDR3 is TGCGCCAGCAGCTCTGTTGGGGGCGCAGGGCAGCCCCAGCATTTT.

The chain has TRBV19 and TRBJ2-5, with D unresolved. V was cut by 5 bases and J by 1 base, with 8 bases left in between. Germline V gene sequence: CDR1 LNHDA, CDR2 SQIVND (reference sequence). The CDR3 runs 13 residues. CDR3 coding DNA: TGTGCCAGTAGTCTGAACAGCCAAGAGACCCAGTACTTC. It is translated as CASSLNSQETQYF.